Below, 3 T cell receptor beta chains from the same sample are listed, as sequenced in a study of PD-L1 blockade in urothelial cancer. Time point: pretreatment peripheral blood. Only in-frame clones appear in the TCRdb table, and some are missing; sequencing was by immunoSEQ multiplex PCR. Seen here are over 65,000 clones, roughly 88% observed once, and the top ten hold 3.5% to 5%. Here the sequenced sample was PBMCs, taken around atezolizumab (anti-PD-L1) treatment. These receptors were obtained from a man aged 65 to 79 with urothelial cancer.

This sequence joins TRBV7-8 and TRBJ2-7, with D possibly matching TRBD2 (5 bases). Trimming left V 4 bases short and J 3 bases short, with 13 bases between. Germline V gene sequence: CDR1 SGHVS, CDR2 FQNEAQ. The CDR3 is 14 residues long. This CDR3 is CASSSMTRGYEQYF. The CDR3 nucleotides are TGTGCCAGCAGCTCGATGACTCGGGGCTACGAGCAGTACTTC.

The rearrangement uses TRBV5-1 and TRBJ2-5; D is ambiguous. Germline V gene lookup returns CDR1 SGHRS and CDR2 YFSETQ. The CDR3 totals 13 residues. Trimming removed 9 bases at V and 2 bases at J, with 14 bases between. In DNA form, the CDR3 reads TGCGCCACTTCAAGTTACTCGCAAGAGACCCAGTACTTC. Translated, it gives CATSSYSQETQYF.

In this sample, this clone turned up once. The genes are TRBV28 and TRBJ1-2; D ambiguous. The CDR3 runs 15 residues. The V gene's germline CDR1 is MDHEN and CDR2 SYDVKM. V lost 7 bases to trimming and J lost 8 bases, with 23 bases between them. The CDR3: CASKDGKGLSGGYTF. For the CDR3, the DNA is TGTGCCAGCAAGGACGGGAAGGGATTGTCTGGCGGCTACACCTTC.